This section outlines one TCR beta chain sequence together with its context. In its sample, this clonotype was seen once. Its antigen has not been determined. No base quality information exists; no much larger clone differs at one position. One read represents weak support. The data belong to a study of CD8 T cells in Susac syndrome (dated by TCRdb to between 2018 and 2021). Turning to the overall study: Of the Susac syndrome patients who were sequenced, six had clinically active disease and about 8 were in clinical remission. Susac syndrome patients were therapy-naive, on corticosteroids (some also receiving IVIg), or on IVIg alone at blood withdrawal. Whether CD8+ T cell activation and differentiation in Susac syndrome was antigen driven was tested using repertoire sequencing. CD8+ T cell repertoire clonality was compared between about a dozen healthy donors, approximately 14 Susac syndrome patients and approximately 15 multiple sclerosis patients. The paper as a whole reports these results and caveats: Susac syndrome CD8+ repertoires showed clonal expansion, highest in CD8+ TEMRA cells and greater in clinically active than remitting patients. Roughly 17 and five Susac-specific public clones were found in the total CD8+ and CD8+ TEMRA repertoires, respectively. The TCR sequencing and HLA analysis was acknowledged to have included a relatively small number of individuals.

RNA was extracted using the RNeasy kit, and roughly 0.5 to 1 microgram was reverse transcribed with random hexamers. The immunoSEQ multiplex PCR assay, covering 54 Vbeta and 13 Jbeta segments, was used to amplify TCR beta CDR3 regions. To correct PCR amplification bias, a synthetic template baseline was used for both primer optimization and computational correction. Processing in the source paper ran as follows. Reads were annotated to V, D and J genes per IMGT and analyzed with immunoSEQ Analyzer, keeping only productive sequences. Clonality was calculated as one minus the Shannon entropy normalized by log2 of the number of productive unique sequences. For each patient and control, public and private clones were evaluated within the 100 most prevalent clones. Clones were defined as Susac-specific if absent from the healthy and MS cohorts, from approximately 1,100 published viral clones and from other ImmuneACCESS disease sequences. The raw public data were reprocessed by TCRdb itself: fastp quality trimming at Q25, MiXCR clonotype calling, in-frame beta chains only. Identical CDR3 protein sequences are pooled into one entry, listed with their most common genes and DNA. What appears here as the V and J calls and clone size reflects TCRdb's work, not the paper's. This sample is represented by roughly 89,000 distinct CDR3 sequences; approximately 96% of them were singletons. Of the sample, approximately 0.39% falls within the top ten clones.

V loses 6 bases of germline sequence and J loses 8 bases, and the interval between the two ends is 17 bases. CDR3 length: 14 amino acids, cysteine to phenylalanine. The DNA shown is the 42-base CDR3, in frame from base 1. Peripheral blood CD8+ and CD4+ T cells from healthy donors, Susac syndrome patients and multiple sclerosis patients were profiled using high-throughput TCR beta sequencing. The Susac syndrome patients fulfilled recently defined diagnostic criteria for either definite or probable disease. Bulk CD8+ and CD4+ T cells were purified by magnetic negative isolation, while CD8+ TEMRA cells were enriched using FACS. Blood was collected in EDTA tubes and processed within 24 hours, with PBMCs isolated through density gradient centrifugation. PBMCs intended for TCR sequencing were cryopreserved in liquid nitrogen and thawed later in a water bath at 37 degrees C. Purity of sorted or isolated CD4+, CD8+ and CD8+ TEMRA cells was at least 90%.

The V and J segments used are TRBV12-3 or TRBV12-4 and TRBJ1-5, with no D gene named confidently. Sequenced material: CD8+ T cells from PBMCs. This TCR was sampled from a human donor with Susac syndrome. The base sequence is TGTGCCAGCAGCCCTTTCCGATCGGGTGAGCCCCAGCATTTT. Protein translation: CASSPFRSGEPQHF.